The 4 T cell receptor beta chains presented below share a single source sample, sequenced in a study of molecular identifiers for immune sequencing clone quantification. TCRdb reprocessed the PCR reads with MiXCR, giving one entry per CDR3 protein. The table has more than 300,000 distinct CDR3 sequences, about 22% seen once. The sequencing input was naive CD8+ T cells from blood, with Jurkat cell RNA spiked in. Subset specified: FACS-sorted CD8+CD4-CCR7+CD45RA+ naive T cells. The receptors shown here come from a human donor in good health. Some libraries in this study had Jurkat cell RNA spiked in.

This clonotype occurred a few times. DNA of the CDR3: TGTGCCAGCAGGCAAATTGCTCGGACAGGGACTAGCGGGTCCTACGAGCAGTACTTC. As protein: CASRQIARTGTSGSYEQYF. The chain joins TRBV7-9 to TRBJ2-7, with 12 bases identical to TRBD2. V shed 6 bases, J shed 1 base, and the junction held 16 bases outside the gene matches. The CDR3 has 19 amino acids. CDR1 is SEHNR, CDR2 FQNEAQ, per germline (reference sequence). The whole variable domain, remainder taken from reference TRBV7-9 and TRBJ2-7, is DTGVSQNPRHKITKRGQNVTFRCDPISEHNRLYWYRQTLGQGPEFLTYFQNEAQLEKSRLLSDRFSAERPKGSFSTLEIQRTEQGDSAMYLCASRQIARTGTSGSYEQYFGPGTRLTVT.

This clonotype was seen repeatedly, ten times or more. The chain recombines TRBV5-6 with TRBJ2-1; D is perhaps TRBD2 (5 bases). Germline values: CDR1 SGHDT, CDR2 YYEEEE. The CDR3 is 15 residues long. V gave up 0 bases and J gave up 6 bases, with 13 bases separating them. DNA of the CDR3: TGTGCCAGCAGCTTGGTTCGGGATGCGTCCAATGAGCAGTTCTTC. This sequence encodes CASSLVRDASNEQFF.

As regards this clonotype: This may be a read error: a much more frequent sequence differs by one nucleotide. This rearrangement joins TRBV28 to TRBJ1-1, with 9 bases fitting TRBD1. V lost 5 bases to trimming and J lost 1 base; unmatched junction nucleotides: 5. There are 15 residues in the CDR3. Looked up from germline, CDR1 is MDHEN and CDR2 is SYDVKM. CDR3 coding DNA: TGTGCCAGCAGTGCAGACAGGGGGGGGAACACTGAAGCTTTCTTT. Translated, it gives CASSADRGGNTEAFF.

This clonotype has a handful of counts. J is TRBJ2-3 and V is TRBV6-2 or TRBV6-3, with TRBD2 matching 9 bases. CDR1 and CDR2 (germline): MNHEY, SVGEGT. This CDR3 has 18 residues. J lost 6 bases, V lost 6 bases, and 19 bases had no gene match. Here the CDR3 DNA reads TGTGCCAGCAGACCGTCCCTAGCGGGGCCCATCGAGTCGGATACGCAGTATTTT. This codes for CASRPSLAGPIESDTQYF.